This T cell receptor beta chain was obtained from a study of blood T cell repertoires in COVID-19. V lost 1 base and J lost 6; bases outside the gene matches: 4. The germline V gene encodes CDR1 MRHNA and CDR2 SNTAGT. CDR3 length: 14 residues. Data came from immunoSEQ multiplex PCR; TCRdb stores just in-frame clones and leaves some out. The sample has approximately 82,000 clones, over 80% seen once. The sequenced material came from peripheral blood. The chain couples TRBV6-4 to TRBJ1-2, with 8 bases that match TRBD1. The receptor comes from a woman between 65 and 79 years old with active or convalescent COVID-19. CDR3 coding DNA: TGTGCCAGCAGTGACTTAGCAGGGGGCAATGGCTACACCTTC. Amino acid sequence: CASSDLAGGNGYTF.